The 9 T cell receptor beta chains below all came from one sample that was sequenced in a study of T cell responses to AZD1222 COVID-19 vaccine. Produced via immunoSEQ multiplex PCR; TCRdb's table is partial and in-frame only. Here the sample spans about 180,000 clones, around 90% being singletons. The sequences come from peripheral blood, collected 28 days after the second AZD1222 dose. The source of these receptors is an adult who received the AZD1222 COVID-19 vaccine.

The chain is built from TRBV7-9 and TRBJ2-1; D ambiguous. Germline V lookup: CDR1 SEHNR, CDR2 FQNEAQ (reference sequence). Trimming took off 4 bases at V and 2 bases at J, with 21 bases between the two ends. The CDR3 sequence is 18 residues long. The CDR3 is CASSSLFVQSGAYNEQFF. CDR3 in DNA: TGTGCCAGCAGCTCATTGTTCGTGCAATCCGGCGCCTACAATGAGCAGTTCTTC.

The CDR3 spells CASSPLVGDTEAFF. CDR3 sequence (DNA): TGTGCCAGCAGCCCCTTAGTTGGCGACACTGAAGCTTTCTTT. V is TRBV14 and J is TRBJ1-1; D not certain. CDR3 size: 14 residues. V lost 4 bases and J 3 bases, leaving 12 bases between the germline ends. Germline CDR1 is SGHDN and CDR2 is FVKESK.

The chain recombines TRBV18 with TRBJ1-1; D unclear. Germline V lookup: CDR1 KGHSH, CDR2 LQKENI. Trimming left V 0 bases short and J 1 base short, with 9 bases between. The CDR3 spans 15 residues. Here the CDR3 reads CASSPPRARNTEAFF. The CDR3 DNA is TGTGCCAGCTCACCACCGAGAGCCAGGAACACTGAAGCTTTCTTT.

The chain couples TRBV19 to TRBJ1-1; D might be TRBD1 (6 bases). Between the trimmed V and J ends, which lost 5 bases and 5 bases, there was a span of 15 bases. This CDR3 is built from 14 residues. Germline V gene lookup returns CDR1 LNHDA and CDR2 SQIVND (reference sequence). The CDR3, as DNA: TGTGCCAGTAGTCCGCGACAGGTCAAGACTGAAGCTTTCTTT. This encodes CASSPRQVKTEAFF.

This clone was picked up one time. The chain has TRBV2 and TRBJ2-7; 9 bases match TRBD2. The V and J ends lost 5 bases and 6 bases, in that order; junction bases with no gene match: 17. CDR1 SNHLY and CDR2 FYNNEI come from the germline V gene. The CDR3 has 17 residues. The CDR3 sequence is CASSPRGRAGALREQYF. CDR3 nucleotide sequence: TGTGCCAGCAGTCCCCGCGGGAGGGCGGGGGCCCTACGCGAGCAGTACTTC.

This clone was counted between two and nine times. The chain recombines TRBV6-2 or TRBV6-3 with TRBJ2-5, with 9 bases that match TRBD2. The CDR3 is made up of 16 amino acids. Germline CDR1 is MNHEY and CDR2 is SVGEGT. V shed 4 bases, J shed 3 bases, and the junction held 9 bases outside the gene matches. Written as DNA, the CDR3 is TGTGCCAGCAGTTTCCTCGCGGGGGGGCCAGAAGAGACCCAGTACTTC. As protein: CASSFLAGGPEETQYF.

The table lists this clone with a few counts. The V and J genes are TRBV6-2 or TRBV6-3 and TRBJ2-1, with TRBD2 matching 10 bases. Germline CDR1 reads MNHEY; CDR2 reads SVGEGT. J was trimmed by 0 bases and V by 0 bases; bases with no gene match: 2. The CDR3 length is 17 residues. The CDR3 nucleotides are TGTGCCAGCAGTTACTCTGCTAGCGGGGGCTCCTACAATGAGCAGTTCTTC. Translated: CASSYSASGGSYNEQFF.

The gene calls are TRBV7-3 and TRBJ2-1, with 11 bases identical to TRBD2. Germline V CDR1 and CDR2: SGHTA, FQGTGA. The CDR3 spans 14 residues. Trimming at V came to 5 bases and at J to 4 bases, leaving 1 base not matched to a gene. The CDR3 coding sequence is TGTGCCAGCAGCACTAGCGGGGGATACAATGAGCAGTTCTTC. Residues: CASSTSGGYNEQFF.

The chain couples TRBV4-1 to TRBJ2-5; 9 bases are a match to TRBD2. V was pared by 1 base and J by 5 bases, with 5 bases of the junction left unmatched. This CDR3 is 15 amino acids long. CDR1 and CDR2 (germline): MGHRA, YSYEKL. CDR3 DNA sequence: TGCGCCAGCAGCCAAGTCGGTAGCGGGGGCGAGACCCAGTACTTC. It is translated as CASSQVGSGGETQYF.